This T cell receptor beta chain originates from a study of glioma-infiltrating T cells after dendritic cell vaccination. Trimming shortened V by 5 bases and J by 9 bases, and 17 bases separated the two germline ends. This CDR3 has 14 amino acids. Germline assignment: CDR1 SGHNT and CDR2 YENEEA. The assay was immunoSEQ multiplex PCR, and TCRdb's table has in-frame clones only and misses some. This sample has approximately 85,000 clones; 75% to 90% occur once, and the top ten carry 8.5%. Noted time point: after dendritic cell vaccination, including at tumor progression/relapse. This clonotype was obtained from a human donor with glioblastoma. The chain recombines TRBV11-3 with TRBJ2-1; D is perhaps TRBD2 (6 bases). The source was blood, collected after dendritic cell vaccination. The CDR3 protein is CASSQRRAGSEQFF. The CDR3 nucleotides read TGTGCCAGCAGCCAACGGAGGGCCGGGAGTGAGCAGTTCTTC.